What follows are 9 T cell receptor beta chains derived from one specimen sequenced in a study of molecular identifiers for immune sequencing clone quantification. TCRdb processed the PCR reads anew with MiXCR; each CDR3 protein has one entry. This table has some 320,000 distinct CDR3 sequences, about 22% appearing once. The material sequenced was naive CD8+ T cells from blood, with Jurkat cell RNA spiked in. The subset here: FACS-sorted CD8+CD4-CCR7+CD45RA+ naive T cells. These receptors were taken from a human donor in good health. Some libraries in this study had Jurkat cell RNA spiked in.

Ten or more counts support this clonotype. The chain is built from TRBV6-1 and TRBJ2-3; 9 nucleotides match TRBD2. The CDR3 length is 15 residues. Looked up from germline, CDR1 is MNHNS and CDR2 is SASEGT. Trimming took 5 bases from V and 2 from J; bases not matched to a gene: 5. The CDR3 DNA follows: TGTGCCAGCAGTTCCGGGACTAGCAACACAGATACGCAGTATTTT. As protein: CASSSGTSNTDTQYF.

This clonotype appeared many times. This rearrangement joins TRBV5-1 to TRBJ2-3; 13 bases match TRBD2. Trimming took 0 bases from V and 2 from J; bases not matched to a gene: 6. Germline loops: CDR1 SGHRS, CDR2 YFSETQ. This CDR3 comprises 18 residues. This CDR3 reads CASSLVPLAGGLTDTQYF. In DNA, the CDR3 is TGCGCCAGCAGCTTGGTCCCACTAGCGGGGGGGCTCACAGATACGCAGTATTTT.

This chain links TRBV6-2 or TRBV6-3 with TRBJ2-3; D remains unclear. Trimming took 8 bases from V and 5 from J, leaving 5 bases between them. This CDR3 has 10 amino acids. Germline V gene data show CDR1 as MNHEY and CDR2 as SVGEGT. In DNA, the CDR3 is TGTGCCAGCGGGGAAGATACGCAGTATTTT. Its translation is CASGEDTQYF.

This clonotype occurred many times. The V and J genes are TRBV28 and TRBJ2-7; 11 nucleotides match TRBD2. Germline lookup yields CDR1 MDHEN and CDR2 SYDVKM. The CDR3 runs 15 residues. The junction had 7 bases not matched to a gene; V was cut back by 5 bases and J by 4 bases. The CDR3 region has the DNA TGTGCCAGCAGTCCATATAGCGGGGGGGGTTACGAGCAGTACTTC. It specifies CASSPYSGGGYEQYF.

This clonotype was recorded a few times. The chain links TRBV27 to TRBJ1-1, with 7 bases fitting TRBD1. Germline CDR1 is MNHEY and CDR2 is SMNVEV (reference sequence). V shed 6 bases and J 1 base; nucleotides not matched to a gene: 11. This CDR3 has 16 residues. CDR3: CASRQTGNYWNTEAFF. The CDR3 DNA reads TGTGCCAGCAGACAGACAGGGAACTACTGGAACACTGAAGCTTTCTTT.

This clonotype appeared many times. CDR3 in DNA: TGTGCCAGCAGCCCTAGACAGGGCCTTAGCACAGATACGCAGTATTTT. This gives the protein CASSPRQGLSTDTQYF. The chain uses TRBV13 and TRBJ2-3, with 7 bases aligning to TRBD1. Trimming at V came to 5 bases and at J to 0 bases, leaving 8 bases not matched to a gene. The V gene's germline CDR1 is PRHDT and CDR2 FYEKMQ (reference sequence). The CDR3 length is 16 residues.

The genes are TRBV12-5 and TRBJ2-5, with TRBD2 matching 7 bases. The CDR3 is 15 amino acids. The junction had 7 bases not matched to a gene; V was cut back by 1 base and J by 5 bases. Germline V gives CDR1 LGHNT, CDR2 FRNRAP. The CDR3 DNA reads TGTGCTAGTGGTTTGGGGGGGGAGGGCCCGGAGACCCAGTACTTC. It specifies CASGLGGEGPETQYF. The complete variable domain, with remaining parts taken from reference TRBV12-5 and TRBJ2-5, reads DARVTQTPRHKVTEMGQEVTMRCQPILGHNTVFWYRQTMMQGLELLAYFRNRAPLDDSGMPKDRFSAEMPDATLATLKIQPSEPRDSAVYFCASGLGGEGPETQYFGPGTRLLVL.

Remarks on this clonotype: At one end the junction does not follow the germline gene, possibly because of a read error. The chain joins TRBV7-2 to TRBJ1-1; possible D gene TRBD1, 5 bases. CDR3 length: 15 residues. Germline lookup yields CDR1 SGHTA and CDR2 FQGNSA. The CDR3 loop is CAGSPRRQQNTEAFF. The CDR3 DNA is TGTGCCGGCAGCCCGAGGCGACAGCAGAACACTGAAGCTTTCTTT.

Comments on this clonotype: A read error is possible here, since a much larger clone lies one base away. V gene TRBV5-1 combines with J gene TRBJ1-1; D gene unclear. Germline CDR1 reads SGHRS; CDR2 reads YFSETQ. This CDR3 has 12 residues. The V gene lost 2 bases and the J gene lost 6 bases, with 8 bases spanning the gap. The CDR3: CASSFDNAEAFF. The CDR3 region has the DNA TGCGCCAGCAGCTTTGACAACGCTGAAGCTTTCTTT.